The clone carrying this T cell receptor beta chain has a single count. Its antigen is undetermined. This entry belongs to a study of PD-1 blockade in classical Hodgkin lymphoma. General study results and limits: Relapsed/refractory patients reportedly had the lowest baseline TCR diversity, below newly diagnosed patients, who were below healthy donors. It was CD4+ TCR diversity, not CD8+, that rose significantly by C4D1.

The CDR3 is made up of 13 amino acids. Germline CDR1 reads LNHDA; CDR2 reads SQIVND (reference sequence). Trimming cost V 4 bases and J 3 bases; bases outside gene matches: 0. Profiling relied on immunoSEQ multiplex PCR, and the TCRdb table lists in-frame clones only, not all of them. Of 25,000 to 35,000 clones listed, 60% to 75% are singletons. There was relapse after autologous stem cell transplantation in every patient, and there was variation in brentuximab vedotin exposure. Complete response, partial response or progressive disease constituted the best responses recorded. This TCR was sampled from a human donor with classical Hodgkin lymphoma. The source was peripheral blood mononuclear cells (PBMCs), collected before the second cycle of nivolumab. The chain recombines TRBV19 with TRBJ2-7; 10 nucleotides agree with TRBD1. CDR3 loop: CASSRTGGYEQYF. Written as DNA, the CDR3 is TGTGCCAGTAGTAGGACAGGGGGCTACGAGCAGTACTTC.